This T cell receptor beta chain originates from a study of T-cell memory formation after mild COVID-19. Study-wide results and limits: Some SARS-CoV-2-responding clones were already detected in memory before infection.

A single record per CDR3 protein comes from TCRdb applying MiXCR to the 5' RACE reads. This sample yields 350,000 to 500,000 distinct CDR3 sequences, of which 23% are seen a single time; around 13% belongs to the top ten. As for this clonotype: Its antigen is undetermined.

The ends lost 1 base at V and 0 bases at J; junction bases unmatched: 2. The CDR3 contains 18 residues. Germline CDR1 ENHRY, CDR2 SYGVKD. Sequences were obtained from PBMCs or a T cell subset sorted from them (not recorded which). The chain couples TRBV10-3 to TRBJ2-2; 13 bases fit TRBD2. This receptor was identified in an adult woman who had mild COVID-19 (a few samples of this study predate the infection). Cell type and time point are not known. This CDR3 is CAISEYGTSGTNTGELFF. The CDR3 nucleotides read TGTGCCATCAGTGAGTACGGGACTAGCGGGACGAACACCGGGGAGCTGTTTTTT.